A single sample gave rise to the 10 T cell receptor beta chains below, sequenced in a study of CD8 T cells in Susac syndrome. With random hexamers, reverse transcription was performed on about 0.5 to 1 ug of RNA. Via MiXCR, TCRdb re-called the immunoSEQ multiplex PCR reads, giving one row per CDR3 protein. The sample holds over 140,000 distinct CDR3 sequences, 85% to 95% seen once. The sample taken for sequencing was CD4+ T cells from PBMCs. The receptors come from a human donor with Susac syndrome.

This sequence joins TRBV20-1 and TRBJ2-5; 10 bases map to TRBD1. The germline V gene has CDR1 DFQATT and CDR2 SNEGSKA (reference sequence). Unmatched junction bases numbered 4, after V lost 5 bases and J lost 4 bases. The CDR3 spans 13 residues. The CDR3 here is CSASGQGGETQYF. CDR3 nucleotides: TGCAGTGCTTCCGGACAGGGGGGAGAGACCCAGTACTTC.

The V gene is TRBV5-4, the J gene TRBJ1-2, with a possible D match to TRBD1 (5 bases). The CDR3 is 14 residues long. V was pared by 4 bases and J by 7 bases, with 17 bases between. Germline V lookup: CDR1 SGHNT, CDR2 YYREEE (reference sequence). The CDR3: CASSPAGSSRGYTF. CDR3 bases: TGTGCCAGCAGCCCCGCAGGGTCCTCTCGTGGCTACACCTTC.

V usage is TRBV29-1 and J usage is TRBJ1-2; D unresolved. The CDR3 contains 11 residues. Germline lookup yields CDR1 SQVTM and CDR2 ANQGSEA. V was trimmed by 3 bases and J by 8 bases, leaving 10 bases between them. DNA for the CDR3: TGCAGCGTTGAGGCGGCGGGGGGCTACACCTTC. Its translation is CSVEAAGGYTF.

The J gene is TRBJ2-1, the V gene TRBV18; no definite D call. V was trimmed by 0 bases and J by 0 bases, leaving 9 bases between them. The CDR3 length is 16 residues. Germline CDR1 and CDR2: KGHSH and LQKENI. Here the CDR3 reads CASSPPDLGSYNEQFF. The CDR3 DNA sequence: TGTGCCAGCTCACCACCGGATTTAGGCTCCTACAATGAGCAGTTCTTC. Full variable domain (missing parts from reference TRBV18 and TRBJ2-1): NAGVMQNPRHLVRRRGQEARLRCSPMKGHSHVYWYRQLPEEGLKFMVYLQKENIIDESGMPKERFSAEFPKEGPSILRIQQVVRGDSAAYFCASSPPDLGSYNEQFFGPGTRLTVL.

CDR3 sequence reads: CASSETTGEREKLFF. The CDR3 DNA sequence: TGTGCCAGCAGCGAGACGACAGGGGAGCGGGAAAAACTGTTTTTT. This chain links TRBV9 with TRBJ1-4, with TRBD1 matching over 8 bases. With V trimmed by 3 bases and J by 8 bases, 9 bases remained unmatched. In germline, CDR1 is SGDLS, CDR2 YYNGEE. The CDR3 is made up of 15 amino acids.

V is TRBV12-3 or TRBV12-4 and J is TRBJ1-1, with D possibly TRBD1 on 5 matching bases. The CDR3 contains 15 residues. Trimming took off 5 bases at V and 0 bases at J, with 13 bases between the two ends. The CDR3 is CASSPRDRMNTEAFF. In DNA form, the CDR3 reads TGTGCCAGCAGTCCCCGAGACAGAATGAACACTGAAGCTTTCTTT.

This chain uses TRBV29-1 with TRBJ1-1, with D possibly being TRBD1 (5 bases). Germline assignment: CDR1 SQVTM and CDR2 ANQGSEA. This CDR3 region has 13 residues. Trimming removed 0 bases from V and 4 bases from J, with 9 bases in between. The CDR3 DNA reads as TGCAGCGTTGAAGATCAGGGTCGCACTGAAGCTTTCTTT. Its protein is CSVEDQGRTEAFF.

The chain uses TRBV14 and TRBJ1-3; unclear D gene. V was cut by 1 base and J by 4 bases, with 8 bases left in between. The germline V gene has CDR1 SGHDN and CDR2 FVKESK. The CDR3 consists of 14 residues. The CDR3, as DNA: TGTGCCAGCAGCCAAGTCATCTCCGGAAACACCATATATTTT. The encoded protein is CASSQVISGNTIYF.

The chain couples TRBV4-1 to TRBJ1-6; D possibly corresponds to TRBD1 (5 bases). Germline V gene sequence: CDR1 MGHRA, CDR2 YSYEKL. V lost 1 base, J lost 11 bases, and 15 bases lay in between. The CDR3 consists of 15 residues. CDR3 nucleotides: TGCGCCAGCAGCCAAGTTCAGGGACTGGAAACACCCCTCCACTTT. This encodes CASSQVQGLETPLHF.

The chain carries TRBV11-2 and TRBJ2-7; D is perhaps TRBD1 or TRBD2 (5 bases each). Between the trimmed V and J ends, which lost 8 bases and 0 bases, there was a span of 11 bases. The germline CDR1 and CDR2 sequences are SGHAT and FQNNGV. The CDR3 runs to 13 residues. In DNA form, the CDR3 reads TGTGCCAGCCGGGACCTCAGCTCCTACGAGCAGTACTTC. This encodes CASRDLSSYEQYF. Full variable domain (rest looked up from reference TRBV11-2 and TRBJ2-7): EAGVAQSPRYKIIEKRQSVAFWCNPISGHATLYWYQQILGQGPKLLIQFQNNGVVDDSQLPKDRFSAERLKGVDSTLKIQPAKLEDSAVYLCASRDLSSYEQYFGPGTRLTVT.